The entry below describes one T cell receptor (beta chain). The sample is drawn from a study of shared clonotypes between healthy human individuals. This CDR3 has 14 amino acids. Germline-derived CDR1 and CDR2 are SEHNR and FQNEAQ (reference sequence). V gave up 5 bases and J gave up 4 bases; unmatched junction bases: 6. Samples underwent the assay at deep level. Some clones are missing from TCRdb's copy, which holds only in-frame ones; the method was immunoSEQ multiplex PCR. The sample consists of around 690,000 clones, 90% of them appearing once. This chain uses TRBV7-9 with TRBJ2-7, with TRBD1 matching over 9 bases. The source of this sequence is a man younger than 35 in good health. Some clones in this sample may be carry-over from other donors' samples. Material: memory CD8+ T cells from PBMCs. The sample's subset: CD45RO+ cells pooled with CCR7-negative TemRA cells. The CDR3 is CASSHRGLPYEQYF. CDR3 DNA: TGTGCCAGCAGCCACAGGGGGCTCCCATACGAGCAGTACTTC.